These 12 T cell receptor beta chains were sequenced from one sample in a study of T cells in Graves' hyperthyroidism and ophthalmopathy. The CDR3 regions of TCR beta were amplified from RNA transcripts. A first-round RT-PCR of the TCR CDR3 used the HTBI primer set. TCRdb analysed the multiplex PCR reads with MiXCR anew, one entry per CDR3 protein. Among about 560,000 distinct CDR3 sequences listed, approximately 16% were seen once. The specimen sequenced was blood. Source of these receptors: a woman aged 18-35 years with Graves' hyperthyroidism.

This clonotype was observed a handful of times. This chain joins TRBV9 and TRBJ2-3; D not resolved. The germline V and J ends were trimmed by 3 bases and 1 base, with 12 bases remaining between them. CDR1 is SGDLS, CDR2 YYNGEE, per germline. The CDR3 spans 15 residues. CDR3 nucleotide sequence: TGTGCCAGCAGCGGATTGCACCCAGGCACAGATACGCAGTATTTT. This encodes CASSGLHPGTDTQYF.

This clonotype was counted at least ten times. The chain combines TRBV20-1 with TRBJ1-1, with TRBD1 matching over 7 bases. Germline values: CDR1 DFQATT, CDR2 SNEGSKA (reference sequence). Unmatched junction bases numbered 4, after V lost 0 bases and J lost 0 bases. The CDR3 has 15 residues. The DNA for the CDR3 is TGCAGTGCTAGAGAGGTGACAGGGCTGAACACTGAAGCTTTCTTT. Protein product: CSAREVTGLNTEAFF.

V usage is TRBV6-5 and J usage is TRBJ1-6; D not certain. Between the trimmed V and J ends, which lost 2 bases and 10 bases, there was a span of 9 bases. Per the germline V gene, CDR1 is MNHEY and CDR2 is SVGAGI. The CDR3 extends over 13 amino acids. The CDR3 coding sequence is TGTGCCAGCAGTTACGGATTAGGGTCACCCCTCCACTTT. Amino acid sequence: CASSYGLGSPLHF.

V usage is TRBV9 and J usage is TRBJ1-2; D is unresolved. V was shortened by 0 bases and J by 4 bases, with 10 bases between the two germline ends. Per germline, CDR1 SGDLS and CDR2 YYNGEE. This CDR3 comprises 14 residues. CDR3 residues: CASSVGLDSYGYTF. In nucleotides, the CDR3 is TGTGCCAGCAGCGTAGGATTGGACTCCTATGGCTACACCTTC. Combining the CDR3 with reference TRBV9 and TRBJ1-2 gives the whole variable domain DSGVTQTPKHLITATGQRVTLRCSPRSGDLSVYWYQQSLDQGLQFLIQYYNGEERAKGNILERFSAQQFPDLHSELNLSSLELGDSALYFCASSVGLDSYGYTFGSGTRLTVV.

This chain joins TRBV27 and TRBJ2-3, with D uncertain. Trimming shortened V by 5 bases and J by 0 bases, and 12 bases separated the two germline ends. The germline V gene encodes CDR1 MNHEY and CDR2 SMNVEV (reference sequence). CDR3 size: 15 residues. The CDR3 bases are TGTGCCAGCAGTAACCCCCCAGCTAGCACAGATACGCAGTATTTT. Translating it yields CASSNPPASTDTQYF.

This clonotype was detected ten times or more. V is TRBV6-2 or TRBV6-3 and J is TRBJ2-7; D might be TRBD2 (6 bases). V lost 5 bases and J lost 1, with 15 bases in between. CDR1 and CDR2 from the germline V gene are MNHEY and SVGEGT. The CDR3 length is 15 residues. The CDR3 nucleotides are TGTGCCAGCAGTCAACCGGGACTTCTTTCCTACGAGCAGTACTTC. This encodes CASSQPGLLSYEQYF.

This clonotype was recorded a few times. The V gene is TRBV4-1, the J gene TRBJ1-6; D perhaps matches TRBD1 (5 bases). The V end lost 0 bases, the J end lost 9 bases, and 12 bases lay between the germline ends. This CDR3 region has 15 residues. Germline CDR1 and CDR2: MGHRA and YSYEKL. The CDR3 region has the DNA TGCGCCAGCAGCCAAGATTCCGGGGCGATTTCACCCCTCCACTTT. It translates to CASSQDSGAISPLHF.

The chain carries TRBV6-2 or TRBV6-3 and TRBJ1-2; the D is unclear. CDR3 length: 13 amino acids. The V end was cut by 4 bases, the J end by 8 bases, with 14 bases between. Germline CDR1 is MNHEY and CDR2 is SVGEGT. CDR3 nucleotide sequence: TGTGCCAGCAGTTTGCGGGGAACGAGAGGCTACACCTTC. Protein: CASSLRGTRGYTF.

In this sample, this clonotype turned up a few times. The chain is built from TRBV6-2 or TRBV6-3 and TRBJ1-5; D gene ambiguous. This CDR3 region has 15 residues. The germline V and J ends were trimmed by 6 bases and 4 bases, with 16 bases remaining between them. CDR1 and CDR2 from the germline V gene are MNHEY and SVGEGT. CDR3 nucleotide sequence: TGTGCCAGCAGCTACAACGGGATTCCAAATCAGCCCCAGCATTTT. This sequence encodes CASSYNGIPNQPQHF.

This clonotype was counted at least ten times. The V gene is TRBV6-1, the J gene TRBJ2-1, with D possibly matching TRBD1 (6 bases). Per the germline V gene, CDR1 is MNHNS and CDR2 is SASEGT. The CDR3 consists of 16 residues. V was cut by 4 bases and J by 9 bases, with 22 bases left in between. CDR3 residues: CASSGERTVPRPEQFF. In DNA form, the CDR3 reads TGTGCCAGCAGTGGAGAACGGACAGTCCCTCGGCCTGAGCAGTTCTTC.

The chain is built from TRBV15 and TRBJ2-5; 7 nucleotides align to TRBD1. Germline V gene sequence: CDR1 LNHNV, CDR2 YYDKDF (reference sequence). There are 17 residues in the CDR3. Trimming at V came to 5 bases and at J to 7 bases, leaving 19 bases not matched to a gene. This CDR3 is CATSGKGTAGAGATQYF. The CDR3, as DNA: TGTGCCACCAGCGGTAAAGGGACAGCTGGCGCCGGAGCGACCCAGTACTTC.

This clonotype appeared many times. CDR3 nucleotide sequence: TGCAGTGCTAGAGATAATAAGGTTCTCTACGAGCAGTACTTC. This encodes CSARDNKVLYEQYF. The rearrangement links TRBV20-1 to TRBJ2-7; D not certain. The germline gives CDR1 DFQATT, CDR2 SNEGSKA (reference sequence). CDR3 size: 14 residues. The V end lost 0 bases, the J end lost 3 bases, and 12 bases lay between the germline ends.